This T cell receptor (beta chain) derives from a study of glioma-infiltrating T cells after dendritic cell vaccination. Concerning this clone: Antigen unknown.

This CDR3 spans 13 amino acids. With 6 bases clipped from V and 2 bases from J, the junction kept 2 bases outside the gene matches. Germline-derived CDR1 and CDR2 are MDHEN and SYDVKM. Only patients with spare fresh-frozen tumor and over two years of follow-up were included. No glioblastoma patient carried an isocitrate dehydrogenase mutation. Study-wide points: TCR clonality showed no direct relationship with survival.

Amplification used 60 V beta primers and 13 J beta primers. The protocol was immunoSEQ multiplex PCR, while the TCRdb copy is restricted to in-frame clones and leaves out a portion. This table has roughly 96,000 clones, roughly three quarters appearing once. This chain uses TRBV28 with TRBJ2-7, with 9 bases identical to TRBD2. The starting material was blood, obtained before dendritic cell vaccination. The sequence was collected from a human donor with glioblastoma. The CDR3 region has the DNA TGTGCCAGCAGCCCTAGCGGGACCTACGAGCAGTACTTC. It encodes CASSPSGTYEQYF.